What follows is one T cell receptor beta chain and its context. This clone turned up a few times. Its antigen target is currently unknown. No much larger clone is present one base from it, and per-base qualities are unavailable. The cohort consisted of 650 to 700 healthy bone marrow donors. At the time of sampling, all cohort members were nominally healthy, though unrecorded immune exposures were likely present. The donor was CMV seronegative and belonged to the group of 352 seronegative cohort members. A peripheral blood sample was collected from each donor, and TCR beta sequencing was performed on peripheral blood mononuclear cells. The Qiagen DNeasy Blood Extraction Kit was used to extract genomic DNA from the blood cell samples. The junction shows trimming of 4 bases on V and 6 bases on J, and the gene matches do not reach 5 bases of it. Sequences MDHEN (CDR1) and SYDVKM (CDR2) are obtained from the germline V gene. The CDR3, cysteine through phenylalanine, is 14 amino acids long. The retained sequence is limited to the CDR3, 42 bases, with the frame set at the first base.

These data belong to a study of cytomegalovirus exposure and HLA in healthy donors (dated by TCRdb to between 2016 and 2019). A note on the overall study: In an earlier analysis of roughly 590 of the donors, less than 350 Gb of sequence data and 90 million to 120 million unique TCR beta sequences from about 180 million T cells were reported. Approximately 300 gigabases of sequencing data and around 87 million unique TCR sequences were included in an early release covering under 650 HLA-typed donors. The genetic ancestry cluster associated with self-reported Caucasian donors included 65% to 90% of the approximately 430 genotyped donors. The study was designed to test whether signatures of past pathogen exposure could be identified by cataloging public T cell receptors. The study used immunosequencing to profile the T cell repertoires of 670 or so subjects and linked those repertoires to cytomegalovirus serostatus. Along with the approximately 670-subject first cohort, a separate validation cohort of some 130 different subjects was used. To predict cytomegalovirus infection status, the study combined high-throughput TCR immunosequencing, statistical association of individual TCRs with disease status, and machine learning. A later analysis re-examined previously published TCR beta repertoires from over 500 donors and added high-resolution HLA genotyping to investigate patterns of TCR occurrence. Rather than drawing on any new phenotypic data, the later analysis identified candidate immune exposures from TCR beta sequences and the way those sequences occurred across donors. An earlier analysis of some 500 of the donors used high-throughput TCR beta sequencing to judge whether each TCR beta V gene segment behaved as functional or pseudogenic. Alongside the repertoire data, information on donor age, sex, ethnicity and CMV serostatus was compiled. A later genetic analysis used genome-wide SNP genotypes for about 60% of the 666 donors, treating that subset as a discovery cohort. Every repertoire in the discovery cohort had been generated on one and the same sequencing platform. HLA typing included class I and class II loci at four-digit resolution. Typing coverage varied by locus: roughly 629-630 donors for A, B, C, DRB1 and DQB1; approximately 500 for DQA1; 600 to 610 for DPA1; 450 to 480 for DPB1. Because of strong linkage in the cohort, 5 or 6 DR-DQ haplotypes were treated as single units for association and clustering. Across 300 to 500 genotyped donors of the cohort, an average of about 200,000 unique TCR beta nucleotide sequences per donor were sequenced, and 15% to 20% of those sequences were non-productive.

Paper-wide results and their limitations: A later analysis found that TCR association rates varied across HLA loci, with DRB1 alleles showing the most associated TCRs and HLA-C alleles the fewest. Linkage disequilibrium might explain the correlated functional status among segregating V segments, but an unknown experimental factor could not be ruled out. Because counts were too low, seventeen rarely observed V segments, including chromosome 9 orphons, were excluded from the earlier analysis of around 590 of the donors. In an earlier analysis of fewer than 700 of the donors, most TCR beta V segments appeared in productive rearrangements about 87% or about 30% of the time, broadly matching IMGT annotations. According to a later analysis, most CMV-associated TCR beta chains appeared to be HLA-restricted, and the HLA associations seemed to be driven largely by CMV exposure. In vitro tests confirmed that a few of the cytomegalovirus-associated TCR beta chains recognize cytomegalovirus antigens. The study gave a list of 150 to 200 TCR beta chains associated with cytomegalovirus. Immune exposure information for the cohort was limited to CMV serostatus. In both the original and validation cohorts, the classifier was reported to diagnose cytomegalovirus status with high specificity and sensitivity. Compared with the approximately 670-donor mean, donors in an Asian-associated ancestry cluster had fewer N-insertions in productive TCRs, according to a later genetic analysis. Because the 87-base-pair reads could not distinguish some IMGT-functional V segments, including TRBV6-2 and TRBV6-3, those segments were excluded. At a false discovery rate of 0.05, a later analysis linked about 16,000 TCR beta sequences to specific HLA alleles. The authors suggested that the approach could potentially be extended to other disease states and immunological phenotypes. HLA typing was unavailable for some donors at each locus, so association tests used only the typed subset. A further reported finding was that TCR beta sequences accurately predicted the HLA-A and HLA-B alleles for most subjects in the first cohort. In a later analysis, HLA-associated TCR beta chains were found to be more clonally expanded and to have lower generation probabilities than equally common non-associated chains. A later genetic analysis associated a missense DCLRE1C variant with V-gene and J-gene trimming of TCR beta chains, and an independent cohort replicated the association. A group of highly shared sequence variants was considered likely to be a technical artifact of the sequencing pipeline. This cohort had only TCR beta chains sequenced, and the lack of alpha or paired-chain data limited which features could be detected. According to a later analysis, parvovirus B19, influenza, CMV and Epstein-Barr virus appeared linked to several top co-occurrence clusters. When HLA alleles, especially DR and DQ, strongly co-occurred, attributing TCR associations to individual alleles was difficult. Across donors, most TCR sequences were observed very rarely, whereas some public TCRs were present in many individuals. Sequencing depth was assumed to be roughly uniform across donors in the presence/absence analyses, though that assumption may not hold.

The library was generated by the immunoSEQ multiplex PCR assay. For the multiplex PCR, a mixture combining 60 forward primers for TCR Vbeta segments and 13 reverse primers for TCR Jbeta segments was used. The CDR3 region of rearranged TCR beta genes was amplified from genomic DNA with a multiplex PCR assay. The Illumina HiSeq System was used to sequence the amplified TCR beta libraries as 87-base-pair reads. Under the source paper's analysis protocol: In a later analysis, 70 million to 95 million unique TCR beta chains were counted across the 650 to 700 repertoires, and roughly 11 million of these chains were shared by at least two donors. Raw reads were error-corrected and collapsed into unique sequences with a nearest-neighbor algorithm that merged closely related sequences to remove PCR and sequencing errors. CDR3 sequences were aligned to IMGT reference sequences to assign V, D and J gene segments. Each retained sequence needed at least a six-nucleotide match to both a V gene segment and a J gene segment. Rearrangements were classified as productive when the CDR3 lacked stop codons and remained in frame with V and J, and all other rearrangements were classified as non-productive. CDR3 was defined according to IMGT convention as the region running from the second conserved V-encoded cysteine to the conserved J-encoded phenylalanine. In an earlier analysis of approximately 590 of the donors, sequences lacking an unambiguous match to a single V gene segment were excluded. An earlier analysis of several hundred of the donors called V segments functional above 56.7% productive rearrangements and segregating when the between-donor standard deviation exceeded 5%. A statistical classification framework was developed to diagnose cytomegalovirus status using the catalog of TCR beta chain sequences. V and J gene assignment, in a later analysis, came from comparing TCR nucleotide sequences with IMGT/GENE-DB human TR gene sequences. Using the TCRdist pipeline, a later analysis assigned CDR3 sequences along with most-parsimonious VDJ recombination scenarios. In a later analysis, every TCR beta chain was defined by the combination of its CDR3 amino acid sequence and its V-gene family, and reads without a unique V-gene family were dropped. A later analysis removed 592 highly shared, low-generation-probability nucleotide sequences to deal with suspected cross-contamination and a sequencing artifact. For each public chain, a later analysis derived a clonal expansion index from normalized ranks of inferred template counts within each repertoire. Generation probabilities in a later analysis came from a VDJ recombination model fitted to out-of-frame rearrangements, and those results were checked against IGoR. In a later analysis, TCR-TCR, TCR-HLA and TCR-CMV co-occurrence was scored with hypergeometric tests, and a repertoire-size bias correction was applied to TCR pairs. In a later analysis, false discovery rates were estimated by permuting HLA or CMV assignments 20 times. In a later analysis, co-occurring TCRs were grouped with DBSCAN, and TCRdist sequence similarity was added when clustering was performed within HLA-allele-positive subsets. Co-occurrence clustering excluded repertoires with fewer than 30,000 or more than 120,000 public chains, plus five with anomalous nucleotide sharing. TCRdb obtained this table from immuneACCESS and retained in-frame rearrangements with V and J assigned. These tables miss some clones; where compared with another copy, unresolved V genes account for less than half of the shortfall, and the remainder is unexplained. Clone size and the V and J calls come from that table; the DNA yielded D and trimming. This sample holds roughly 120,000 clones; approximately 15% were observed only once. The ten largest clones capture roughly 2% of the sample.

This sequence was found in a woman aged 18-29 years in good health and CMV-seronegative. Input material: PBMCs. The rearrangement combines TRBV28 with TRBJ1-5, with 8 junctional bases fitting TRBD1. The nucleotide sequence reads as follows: TGTGCCAGCAGTTCTACAGGGGGTGGTCAGCCCCAGCATTTT. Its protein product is CASSSTGGGQPQHF.